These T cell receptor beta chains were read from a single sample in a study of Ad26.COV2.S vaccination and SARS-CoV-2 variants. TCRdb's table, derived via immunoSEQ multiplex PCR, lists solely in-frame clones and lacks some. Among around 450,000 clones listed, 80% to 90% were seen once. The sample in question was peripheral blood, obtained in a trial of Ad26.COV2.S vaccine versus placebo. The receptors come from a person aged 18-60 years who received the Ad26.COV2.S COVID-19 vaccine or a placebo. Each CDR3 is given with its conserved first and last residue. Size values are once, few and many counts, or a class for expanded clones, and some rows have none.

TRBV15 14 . CATSRDGGEDEQFF
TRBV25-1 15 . CASSEGPTKLYEQYF
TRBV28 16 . CASSLRDRGLNQPQHF
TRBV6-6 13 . CASSYSTGSEAFF
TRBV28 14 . CASSHAGRDEKLFF
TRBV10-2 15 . CASSESMVGGGGYTF
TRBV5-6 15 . CASSRLTGIAQPQHF
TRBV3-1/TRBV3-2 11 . CASSQGGEQYF
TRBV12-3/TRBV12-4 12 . CASEGMNTEAFF
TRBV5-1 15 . CASSLSGSSYNEQFF
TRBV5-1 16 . CASSHGYGDRAYGYTF
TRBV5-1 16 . CASSLAIHNSGNTIYF
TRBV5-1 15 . CASSPFNGAGNTIYF
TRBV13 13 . CASNELRGDTQYF
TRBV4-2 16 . CASSQVRGGDTDTQYF
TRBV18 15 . CASSPTGTGGGEQYF
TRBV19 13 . CASRSTGEETQYF
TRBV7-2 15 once CASSPRTGYSYEQYF
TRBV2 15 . CASRPTTSSYNEQFF
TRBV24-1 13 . CATSDLSSGELFF
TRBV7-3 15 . CASSLNKAAKNIQYF
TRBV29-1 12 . CSVVQTGFGYTF
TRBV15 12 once CATTNWDTEAFF
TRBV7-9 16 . CASSFAVRGRDEKLFF
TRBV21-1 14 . CASSLLGQGGPLHF
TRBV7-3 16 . CASSPFGGLAGETQYF
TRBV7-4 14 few CASSLRGLNQPQHF
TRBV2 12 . CANRDDKETQYF
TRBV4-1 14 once CASSPTGSNSPLHF
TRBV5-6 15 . CASSPGGTTQETQYF
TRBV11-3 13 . CASSLDLRTGLTF
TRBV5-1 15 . CASKDRAGVTYEQYF
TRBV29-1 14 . CSVGKVFMNTEAFF
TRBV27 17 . CASKRGRDYPSYNEQFF
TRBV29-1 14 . CSANSRKDGNTIYF
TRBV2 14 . CASSALGQDYGYTF
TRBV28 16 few CASSPTGTGKGQPQHF
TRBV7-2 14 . CASSLFSSGNTIYF
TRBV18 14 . CANPSRLGTGELFF
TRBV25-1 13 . CASRIRGTDTQYF
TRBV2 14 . CASSEIRPGNEQFF
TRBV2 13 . CASSGDAGHRSHF
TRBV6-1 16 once CASSASGGANTGELFF
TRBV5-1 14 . CASSEAGTTYEQYF
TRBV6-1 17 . CASSERQGLFSGNTIYF
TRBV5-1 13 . CASSPGPNTEAFF